A single TCR beta chain is shown here with its context. Its antigen remains undetermined. No per-base quality is available; no much larger clone lies one base away. In the germline V gene (reference sequence), CDR1 corresponds to LNHNV and CDR2 to YYDKDF. V is cut by 3 bases and J by 0 bases, and the space between the germline ends is 19 bases. Taken from cysteine to phenylalanine, the CDR3 has 18 residues. The read is trimmed to its CDR3 DNA, 54 bases read in frame from base 1. The data belong to a study of T cell repertoires in cytomegalovirus infection (dated by TCRdb to about 2019). Regarding the study in general: Peptide stimulations targeted recently identified HLA-C-restricted CMV epitopes, whose presentation resists viral immunomodulation, together with well-studied HLA-B-restricted epitopes. Donor HLA type was relevant to the analysis, as public TCR beta signatures indicated carriage of CMV infection together with the matching HLA type. Study-wide findings and limitations: In the ex vivo response, HLA-C-restricted CMV-specific TCR beta clonotypes were dominant, and in two of eight donors the single most frequent clonotype came from this HLA-C-restricted group. In both this cohort and an independent roughly 360-donor cohort, the cumulative frequency of public TCR beta family members distinguished carriers of CMV infection plus the relevant HLA type.

This specimen's treatment or condition label, per the study, means: in vitro stimulation with specific CMV peptide epitopes to enrich CMV-specific T cells. Sequencing was carried out with an Illumina HiSeq 1500. TCRdb redid the processing of the public reads, applying fastp at Q25 and MiXCR, and retained in-frame beta chains. Rows are unified per CDR3 protein, each entry keeping the most common DNA and genes. The sample profile shows fewer than 1,000,000 distinct CDR3 sequences; around a third of them were found once. Around 15% of the sample is taken by the ten largest. The rearranged segments are TRBV15 and TRBJ2-3, and perhaps TRBD1 as D gene, on 5 matching bases. This clonotype originated in a human donor in good health (CMV status not recorded). Some clones in this sample may be carry-over from other donors' samples. This material consisted of cultured CD8+ T cells from PBMCs, taken from culture after CMV antigen stimulation. The DNA sequence is TGTGCCACCAGCAGCAGGGTCCGGGTAGTATTAAGCACAGATACGCAGTATTTT. The translation is CATSSRVRVVLSTDTQYF.